This TCR beta chain was recorded in a study of human T cells and chemical hapten exposure. About the study: Epicutaneous patch tests delivered 0.01% DPC to the upper back, with evaluation at 6 days. Patients, mostly women, had alopecia areata, alopecia totalis or alopecia universalis.

Time point of the sample: patch test 1, 2 weeks after DPC sensitization. Regarding treatment: therapeutic diphenylcyclopropenone sensitization with weekly scalp DPC. Unfractionated whole blood yielded the extracted total RNA. In its sample, this clonotype was seen many times. The antigen is undetermined. The germline V gene encodes CDR1 MNHNY and CDR2 SVGAGI (reference sequence). After removal of 5 bases from V and 6 bases from J, the junction contained 10 bases not matched to a gene. This CDR3 is built from 15 residues. General study results and limits: DPC sensitization left the count of TCRs above 1 in 1000 unchanged.

TCRdb recomputed calls from the RACE reads with MiXCR, one row per CDR3 protein. The sample lists under 65,000 distinct CDR3 sequences; 9.3% were seen once. This chain connects TRBV6-6 to TRBJ2-7, with 10 bases that match TRBD1. The TCR comes from a woman aged 45-65 years with alopecia areata. Some clones in this sample may be carry-over from other donors' samples. The specimen comprised whole blood, sampled in connection with sensitization to the hapten diphenylcyclopropenone (DPC). The CDR3 sequence: CASSNPGQGIREQYF. The DNA for the CDR3 is TGTGCCAGCAGTAACCCGGGACAGGGGATCCGCGAGCAGTACTTC.